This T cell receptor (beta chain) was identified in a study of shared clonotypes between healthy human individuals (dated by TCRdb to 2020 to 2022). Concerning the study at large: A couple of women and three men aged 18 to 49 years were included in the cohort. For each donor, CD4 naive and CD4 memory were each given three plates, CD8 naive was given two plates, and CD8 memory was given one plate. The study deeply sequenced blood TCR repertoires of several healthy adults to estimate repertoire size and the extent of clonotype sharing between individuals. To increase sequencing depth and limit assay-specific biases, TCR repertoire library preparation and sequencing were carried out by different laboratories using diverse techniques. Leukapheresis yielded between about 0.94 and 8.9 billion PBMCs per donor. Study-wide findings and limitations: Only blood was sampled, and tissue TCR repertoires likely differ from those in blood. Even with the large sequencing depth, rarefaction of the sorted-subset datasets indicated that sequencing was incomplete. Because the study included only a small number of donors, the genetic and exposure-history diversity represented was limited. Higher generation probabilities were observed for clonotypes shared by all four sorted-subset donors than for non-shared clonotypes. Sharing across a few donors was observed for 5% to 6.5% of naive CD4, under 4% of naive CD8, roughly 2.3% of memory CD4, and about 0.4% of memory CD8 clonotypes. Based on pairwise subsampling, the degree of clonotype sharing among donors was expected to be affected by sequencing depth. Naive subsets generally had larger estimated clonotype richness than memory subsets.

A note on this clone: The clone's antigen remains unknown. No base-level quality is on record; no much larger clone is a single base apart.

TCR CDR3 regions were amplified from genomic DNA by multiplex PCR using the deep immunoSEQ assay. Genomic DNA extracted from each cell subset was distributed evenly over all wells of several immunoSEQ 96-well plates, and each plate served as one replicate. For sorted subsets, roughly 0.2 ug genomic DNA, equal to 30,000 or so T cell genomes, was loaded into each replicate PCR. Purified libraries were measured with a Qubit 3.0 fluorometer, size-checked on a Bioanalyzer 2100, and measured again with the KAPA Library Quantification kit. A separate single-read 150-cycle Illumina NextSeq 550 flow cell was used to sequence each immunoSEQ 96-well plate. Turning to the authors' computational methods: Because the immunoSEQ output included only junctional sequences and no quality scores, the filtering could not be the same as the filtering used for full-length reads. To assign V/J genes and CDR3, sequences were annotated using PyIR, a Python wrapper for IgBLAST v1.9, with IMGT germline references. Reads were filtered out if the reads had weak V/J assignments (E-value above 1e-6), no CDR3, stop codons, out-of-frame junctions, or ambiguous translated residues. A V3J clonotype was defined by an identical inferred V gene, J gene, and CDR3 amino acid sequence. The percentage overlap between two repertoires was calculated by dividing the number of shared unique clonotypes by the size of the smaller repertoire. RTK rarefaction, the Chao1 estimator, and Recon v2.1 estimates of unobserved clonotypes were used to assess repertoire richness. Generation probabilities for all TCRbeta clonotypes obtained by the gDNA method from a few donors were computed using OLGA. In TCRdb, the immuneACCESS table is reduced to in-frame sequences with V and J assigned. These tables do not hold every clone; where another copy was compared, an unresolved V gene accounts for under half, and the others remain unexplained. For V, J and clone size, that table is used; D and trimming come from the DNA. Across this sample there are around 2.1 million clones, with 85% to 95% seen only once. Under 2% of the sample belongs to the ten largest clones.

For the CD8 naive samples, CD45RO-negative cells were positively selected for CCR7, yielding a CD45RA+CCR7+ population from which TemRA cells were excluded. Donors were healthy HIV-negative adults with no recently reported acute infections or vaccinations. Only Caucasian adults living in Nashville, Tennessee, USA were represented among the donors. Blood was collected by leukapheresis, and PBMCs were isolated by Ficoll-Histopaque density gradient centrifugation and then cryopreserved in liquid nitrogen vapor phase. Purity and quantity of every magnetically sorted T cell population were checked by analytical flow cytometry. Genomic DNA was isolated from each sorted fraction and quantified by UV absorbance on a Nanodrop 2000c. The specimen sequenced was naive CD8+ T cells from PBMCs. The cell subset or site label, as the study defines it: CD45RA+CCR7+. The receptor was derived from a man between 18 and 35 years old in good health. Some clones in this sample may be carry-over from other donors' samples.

The nucleotides are TGTGCCAGTAGTACGACGGGTTTTTCTAGTGAGCAGTTCTTC. This sequence encodes CASSTTGFSSEQFF. The chain couples TRBV19 to TRBJ2-1; confidence is insufficient to name the D gene. Reading from cysteine to phenylalanine, the CDR3 counts 14 amino acids. This entry keeps only the CDR3 DNA: 42 bases, framed from base 1. The CDR1 and CDR2 encoded by the germline V gene (reference sequence) are LNHDA and SQIVND. V is cut by 4 bases and J by 9 bases, and the space between the germline ends is 16 bases. The CDR3 plus the reference TRBV19 and TRBJ2-1 genes for the other parts give the full variable domain: DGGITQSPKYLFRKEGQNVTLSCEQNLNHDAMYWYRQDPGQGLRLIYYSQIVNDFQKGDIAEGYSVSREKKESFPLTVTSAQKNPTAFYLCASSTTGFSSEQFFGPGTRLTVL.